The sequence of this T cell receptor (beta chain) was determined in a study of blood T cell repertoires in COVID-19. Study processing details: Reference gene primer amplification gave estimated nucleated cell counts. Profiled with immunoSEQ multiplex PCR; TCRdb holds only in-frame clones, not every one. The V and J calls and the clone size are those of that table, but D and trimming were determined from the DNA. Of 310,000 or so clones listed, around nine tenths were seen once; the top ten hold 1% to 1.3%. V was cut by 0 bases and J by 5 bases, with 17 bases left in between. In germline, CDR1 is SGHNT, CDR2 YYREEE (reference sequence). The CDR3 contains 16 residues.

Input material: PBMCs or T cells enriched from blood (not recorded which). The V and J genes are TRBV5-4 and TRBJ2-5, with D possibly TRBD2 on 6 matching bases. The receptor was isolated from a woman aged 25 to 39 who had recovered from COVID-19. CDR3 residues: CASSLANSWGRETQYF. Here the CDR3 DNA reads TGTGCCAGCAGCTTGGCCAATAGCTGGGGGAGGGAGACCCAGTACTTC.